Presented here are 29 T cell receptor beta chains from one specimen sequenced in a study of cytomegalovirus exposure and HLA in healthy donors. Researchers ran the PCR with 60 Vbeta and 13 Jbeta primers. Profiled with immunoSEQ multiplex PCR; TCRdb holds only in-frame clones, not every one. Altogether roughly 190,000 clones are present, approximately 70% being singletons, with the ten largest covering approximately 1.8%. Specimen: PBMCs. The origin of the receptors is a woman aged 30 to 39 in good health and CMV-seronegative.

The chain is built from TRBV28 and TRBJ2-5, with 12 bases identical to TRBD1. With the DNA end fitting TRBJ2-7 better, the J assignment may be wrong. The germline CDR1 and CDR2 sequences are MDHEN and SYDVKM. This CDR3 has 15 amino acids. The CDR3 nucleotides read TGTGCCAGCCTCGGCTCGGGGACAGGGGGCGTCGAGCAGTACTTC. This encodes CASLGSGTGGVEQYF.

This clone was seen just once. The V gene is TRBV15, the J gene TRBJ1-2; D uncertain. This CDR3 spans 15 amino acids. V lost 0 bases and J lost 0, with 8 bases in between. Germline V gene data show CDR1 as LNHNV and CDR2 as YYDKDF (reference sequence). The CDR3 loop is CATSRDPQANYGYTF. The CDR3 DNA is TGTGCCACCAGCAGAGATCCCCAGGCTAACTATGGCTACACCTTC.

The J gene is TRBJ2-3, the V gene TRBV5-4, with 9 nucleotides matching TRBD1. Per germline, CDR1 SGHNT and CDR2 YYREEE (reference sequence). The length of the CDR3 is 15 residues. Unmatched junction bases numbered 4, after V lost 1 base and J lost 4 bases. CDR3 nucleotides: TGTGCCAGCAGCTTGAGCCGGACAGGGGCAGATACGCAGTATTTT. It specifies CASSLSRTGADTQYF.

In regard to this clone: The same CDR3 also results from other DNA sequences found in this sample. The chain uses TRBV6-5 and TRBJ1-3; D remains ambiguous. V lost 5 bases and J lost 1, with 9 bases in between. Germline V CDR1 and CDR2: MNHEY, SVGAGI. The CDR3 is made up of 14 amino acids. Here the CDR3 DNA reads TGTGCCAGCAGTGACGGGATATCTGGAAACACCATATATTTT. Its protein is CASSDGISGNTIYF.

This clone was counted only a few times. One end of the junction varies from germline; a read error may be responsible. The rearrangement joins TRBV4-1 to TRBJ1-1; possible D gene TRBD1, 5 bases. Germline CDR1 reads MGHRA; CDR2 reads YSYEKL. There are 14 residues in the CDR3. CDR3 protein: CASSQDSRAGKAFF. CDR3 bases: TGTGCCAGCAGCCAAGACAGCAGGGCAGGGAAAGCTTTCTTT.

This chain joins TRBV11-2 and TRBJ2-1, with D possibly being TRBD1 (6 bases). The CDR3 runs 12 residues. Between the trimmed V and J ends, which lost 5 bases and 15 bases, there was a span of 17 bases. Germline V gives CDR1 SGHAT, CDR2 FQNNGV. For the CDR3, the DNA is TGTGCCAGCAGCCCCAGCTGGGGGCTACCGTTCTTC. This sequence encodes CASSPSWGLPFF.

The gene calls are TRBV5-1 and TRBJ1-2; tentative D call: TRBD1 (6 bases). The CDR3 loop spans 15 amino acids. Germline V gene data show CDR1 as SGHRS and CDR2 as YFSETQ. V lost 4 bases to trimming and J lost 7 bases, with 20 bases between them. In DNA form, the CDR3 reads TGCGCCAGCAGCCCCCCCTATGGGGGGGCGAGTGGCTACACCTTC. Encoded protein: CASSPPYGGASGYTF.

V usage is TRBV19 and J usage is TRBJ1-4; D is ambiguous. Trimming stripped 7 bases from V and 7 bases from J, with 22 bases between. CDR1 and CDR2 (germline): LNHDA, SQIVND (reference sequence). The CDR3 is 16 amino acids. CDR3 DNA: TGTGCCAGTACCTTAGGAGCGAGTAAGCGGCGTGAAAAACTGTTTTTT. It yields the protein CASTLGASKRREKLFF.

The table lists this clone with a count of one. The chain recombines TRBV11-1 with TRBJ1-2, with TRBD1 matching over 7 bases. The CDR3 loop spans 14 amino acids. V dropped 1 base and J dropped 4; count of bases not matched to a gene: 3. Germline V lookup: CDR1 SGHAT, CDR2 FQDESV (reference sequence). CDR3 in DNA: TGTGCCAGCAGCTTAGGGACAGGCGGCTATGGCTACACCTTC. This sequence encodes CASSLGTGGYGYTF.

The rearrangement joins TRBV5-1 to TRBJ2-3; the match to TRBD2 covers 9 bases. The CDR3 contains 15 residues. The junction had 6 bases not matched to a gene; V was cut back by 5 bases and J by 2 bases. The germline gives CDR1 SGHRS, CDR2 YFSETQ. CDR3 nucleotide sequence: TGCGCCAGCAGGAGTAGCGGGGGCGACACAGATACGCAGTATTTT. It encodes CASRSSGGDTDTQYF.

This clone was counted between two and nine times. The chain links TRBV4-3 to TRBJ1-5, with TRBD1 matching 7 bases. Germline V CDR1 and CDR2: LGHNA, YSLEER. With 3 bases clipped from V and 8 bases from J, the junction kept 4 bases outside the gene matches. This CDR3 is built from 13 residues. CDR3 protein: CASSQDRIKPQHF. CDR3 nucleotide sequence: TGCGCCAGCAGCCAGGACAGGATAAAGCCCCAGCATTTT.

This chain links TRBV19 with TRBJ1-6; D not resolved. This CDR3 has 15 amino acids. Per the germline V gene, CDR1 is LNHDA and CDR2 is SQIVND (reference sequence). V lost 0 bases and J lost 7, with 10 bases in between. The CDR3 coding sequence is TGTGCCAGTAGTATAGATCGTCCGGGGAATTCACCCCTCCACTTT. Its protein product is CASSIDRPGNSPLHF.

The genes are TRBV10-3 and TRBJ2-5, with a possible D match to TRBD2 (6 bases). Germline lookup yields CDR1 ENHRY and CDR2 SYGVKD. V lost 3 bases and J lost 2, with 16 bases in between. The CDR3 loop spans 16 amino acids. This chain's CDR3 is CAISDLIWGVQETQYF. The CDR3 bases are TGTGCCATCAGTGACTTGATATGGGGGGTACAAGAGACCCAGTACTTC.

This chain connects TRBV6-5 to TRBJ1-2, with 9 bases aligning to TRBD1. The V gene's germline CDR1 is MNHEY and CDR2 SVGAGI. V trimming: 5 bases; J trimming: 4 bases; junction bases outside the gene matches: 8. The CDR3 has 15 residues. CDR3 protein: CASSQGQGVGYGYTF. CDR3 sequence (DNA): TGTGCCAGCAGTCAGGGACAGGGAGTAGGCTATGGCTACACCTTC.

The CDR3 protein is CASSLGLQETQYF. The CDR3 nucleotides are TGTGCCAGCAGCTTGGGACTTCAAGAGACCCAGTACTTC. This chain joins TRBV5-6 and TRBJ2-5; the D is unclear. Germline CDR1 and CDR2: SGHDT and YYEEEE. V lost 0 bases, J lost 2 bases, and 5 bases lay in between. The CDR3 is 13 amino acids.

This chain uses TRBV29-1 with TRBJ1-4; D not certain. V lost 5 bases and J 0 bases, leaving 13 bases between the germline ends. Germline V lookup: CDR1 SQVTM, CDR2 ANQGSEA. The CDR3 contains 15 residues. The CDR3 sequence: CSVLSGSATNEKLFF. Here the CDR3 DNA reads TGCAGCGTTCTGTCGGGGAGCGCAACTAATGAAAAACTGTTTTTT.

The V gene is TRBV5-1, the J gene TRBJ1-4; TRBD1 might be the D (5 bases). Per the germline V gene, CDR1 is SGHRS and CDR2 is YFSETQ. V lost 1 base and J 16 bases, leaving 20 bases between the germline ends. CDR3 length: 14 residues. The CDR3 DNA reads TGCGCCAGCAGCTTGACCGGGCCTAATGATAGGGGGTTTTTT. Translated, it gives CASSLTGPNDRGFF.

The chain links TRBV10-2 to TRBJ2-1; a possible D gene is TRBD2 (5 bases). V lost 0 bases to trimming and J lost 9 bases, with 12 bases between them. Germline V CDR1 and CDR2: WSHSY, SAAADI. CDR3 size: 14 residues. The CDR3 nucleotides are TGCGCCAGCAGTGAGTCTATTAGCCGGGGTGAGCAGTTCTTC. Translated, it gives CASSESISRGEQFF.

The gene calls are TRBV12-5 and TRBJ2-3; 7 bases agree with TRBD2. Per germline, CDR1 LGHNT and CDR2 FRNRAP. V lost 0 bases and J lost 6; bases outside the gene matches: 9. The CDR3 loop spans 16 amino acids. CDR3 DNA sequence: TGTGCTAGTGGTTTGGTGCTGGCGGGGGAGGGGGATACGCAGTATTTT. Amino acids: CASGLVLAGEGDTQYF.

The chain carries TRBV2 and TRBJ1-5; 11 bases are a match to TRBD1. Germline V gene sequence: CDR1 SNHLY, CDR2 FYNNEI. The V segment lost 2 bases and the J segment 4 bases; nucleotides outside the gene matches: 7. The CDR3 runs to 17 residues. DNA for the CDR3: TGTGCCAGCAGTGAAACCAAGGACAGGGGGCGAAATCAGCCCCAGCATTTT. Its translation is CASSETKDRGRNQPQHF.

J is TRBJ2-1 and V is TRBV4-1; D might be TRBD2 (5 bases). V lost 3 bases to trimming and J lost 6 bases, with 15 bases between them. CDR3 length: 15 amino acids. From germline, CDR1 is MGHRA and CDR2 YSYEKL. The CDR3: CASSQGDWAGNEQFF. DNA of the CDR3: TGCGCCAGCAGCCAGGGAGACTGGGCCGGCAATGAGCAGTTCTTC.

The chain has TRBV10-3 and TRBJ1-4, with D possibly TRBD1 on 6 matching bases. V gave up 6 bases and J gave up 3 bases, with 23 bases separating them. Germline CDR1 reads ENHRY; CDR2 reads SYGVKD. The CDR3 runs to 18 residues. The CDR3 reads CAISQGSVTGPPNEKLFF. CDR3 nucleotide sequence: TGTGCCATCAGCCAGGGGTCCGTTACAGGGCCACCTAATGAAAAACTGTTTTTT.

J is TRBJ2-7 and V is TRBV4-3; D ambiguous. The CDR3 has 14 amino acids. V shed 2 bases and J shed 0 bases, with 8 bases lying between them. Germline assignment: CDR1 LGHNA and CDR2 YSLEER. This CDR3 reads CASSQTSSSYEQYF. In DNA form, the CDR3 reads TGCGCCAGCAGCCAAACCTCTAGCTCCTACGAGCAGTACTTC.

The gene calls are TRBV5-4 and TRBJ2-3; TRBD2 matches 7 bases. The germline V gene has CDR1 SGHNT and CDR2 YYREEE (reference sequence). With V trimmed by 3 bases and J by 6 bases, 16 bases remained unmatched. The CDR3 runs to 17 residues. The CDR3 region is CASSSRLASTLGDTQYF. CDR3 DNA sequence: TGTGCCAGCAGCTCTCGACTAGCCTCGACTTTGGGGGATACGCAGTATTTT.

The chain employs TRBV7-2 and TRBJ2-5; 9 bases fit TRBD2. Near its end, the DNA agrees better with TRBJ2-7, so the J call may be wrong. Per germline, CDR1 SGHTA and CDR2 FQGNSA. The CDR3 runs to 15 residues. The CDR3 DNA sequence: TGTGCCAGCAGCTCCGGACTAGCGTCCTCCTACGAGCAGTACTTC. As protein: CASSSGLASSYEQYF.

The chain joins TRBV9 to TRBJ2-3; maybe TRBD2 (6 bases). Germline-derived CDR1 and CDR2 are SGDLS and YYNGEE. Trimming stripped 4 bases from V and 6 bases from J, with 15 bases between. The CDR3 is 14 amino acids. The CDR3 spells CASSPVGGGDTQYF. In DNA, the CDR3 is TGTGCCAGCAGCCCTGTAGGCGGAGGGGATACGCAGTATTTT.

This chain joins TRBV29-1 and TRBJ1-1, with D unresolved. Deletions cut 0 bases from V and 10 bases from J, with 15 bases between. CDR3 length: 13 amino acids. Germline CDR1 and CDR2: SQVTM and ANQGSEA. The CDR3 sequence: CSVEDMGSWAAFF. The CDR3 DNA follows: TGCAGCGTTGAAGATATGGGGAGCTGGGCAGCTTTCTTT.

The genes are TRBV29-1 and TRBJ1-4; TRBD1 might be the D (5 bases). There are 14 residues in the CDR3. Between the trimmed V and J ends, which lost 3 bases and 7 bases, there was a span of 15 bases. Germline CDR1 and CDR2: SQVTM and ANQGSEA. The CDR3: CSVDVGGTGEKLFF. The CDR3 DNA sequence: TGCAGCGTTGACGTGGGGGGTACGGGTGAAAAACTGTTTTTT. Full variable domain (missing parts from reference TRBV29-1 and TRBJ1-4): SAVISQKPSRDICQRGTSLTIQCQVDSQVTMMFWYRQQPGQSLTLIATANQGSEATYESGFVIDKFPISRPNLTFSTLTVSNMSPEDSSIYLCSVDVGGTGEKLFFGSGTQLSVL.

J is TRBJ1-6 and V is TRBV6-5; D is perhaps TRBD1 (5 bases). The CDR3 loop spans 14 amino acids. Germline values: CDR1 MNHEY, CDR2 SVGAGI. Between the trimmed V and J ends, which lost 2 bases and 5 bases, there was a span of 7 bases. CDR3 DNA sequence: TGTGCCAGCAGTTACGGGGGGAATAATTCACCCCTCCACTTT. Translated, it gives CASSYGGNNSPLHF.